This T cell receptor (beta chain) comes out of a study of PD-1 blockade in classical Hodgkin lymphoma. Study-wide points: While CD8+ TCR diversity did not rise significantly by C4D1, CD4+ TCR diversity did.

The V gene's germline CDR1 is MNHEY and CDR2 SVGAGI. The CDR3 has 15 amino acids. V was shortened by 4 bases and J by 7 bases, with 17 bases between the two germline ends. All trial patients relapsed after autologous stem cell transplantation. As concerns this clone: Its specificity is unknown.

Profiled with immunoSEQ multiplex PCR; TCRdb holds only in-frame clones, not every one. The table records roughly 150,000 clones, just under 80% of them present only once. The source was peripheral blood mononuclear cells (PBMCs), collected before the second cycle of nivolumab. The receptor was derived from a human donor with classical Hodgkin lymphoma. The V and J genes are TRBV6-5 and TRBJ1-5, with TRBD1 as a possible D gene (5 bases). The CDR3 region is CASSSPREGGQPQHF. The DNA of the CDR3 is TGTGCCAGCAGTTCGCCCAGGGAAGGCGGACAGCCCCAGCATTTT.